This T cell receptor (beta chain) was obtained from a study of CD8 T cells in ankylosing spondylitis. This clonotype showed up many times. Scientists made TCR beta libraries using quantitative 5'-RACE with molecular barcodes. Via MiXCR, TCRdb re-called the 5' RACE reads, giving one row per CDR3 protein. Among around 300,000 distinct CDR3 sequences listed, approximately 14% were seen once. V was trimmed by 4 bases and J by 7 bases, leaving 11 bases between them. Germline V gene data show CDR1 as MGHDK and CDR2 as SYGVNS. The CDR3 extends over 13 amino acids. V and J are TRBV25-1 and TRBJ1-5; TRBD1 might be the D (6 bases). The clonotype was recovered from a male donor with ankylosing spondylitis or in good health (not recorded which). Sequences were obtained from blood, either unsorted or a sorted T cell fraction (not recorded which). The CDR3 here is CASSATGYQPQHF. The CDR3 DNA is TGTGCCAGCAGTGCGACAGGCTACCAGCCCCAGCATTTT.